The 19 T cell receptor beta chains presented below share a single source sample, sequenced in a study of shared clonotypes between healthy human individuals. The protocol was immunoSEQ multiplex PCR, while the TCRdb copy is restricted to in-frame clones and leaves out a portion. The sample holds about 960,000 clones, over 60% seen once. The sample consisted of memory CD4+ T cells sorted from blood. Subset noted: CD45RA-negative fraction. These receptors came from a man aged 18 to 35 in good health.

V gene TRBV5-4 combines with J gene TRBJ2-7; 7 bases are a match to TRBD1. The CDR3 covers 13 residues. The ends lost 4 bases at V and 6 bases at J; junction bases unmatched: 7. The V gene's germline CDR1 is SGHNT and CDR2 YYREEE (reference sequence). This chain's CDR3 is CASSNTGVGEQYF. The DNA of the CDR3 is TGTGCCAGCAGCAATACAGGGGTTGGCGAGCAGTACTTC.

With regard to this clone: A much larger clone lies a single base off, so this may be a read error. J is TRBJ2-7 and V is TRBV27; D uncertain. Germline loops: CDR1 MNHEY, CDR2 SMNVEV (reference sequence). V was cut by 5 bases and J by 0 bases, with 5 bases left in between. This CDR3 has 12 residues. The CDR3 DNA reads as TGTGCCAGCAGTCCCAACTCCTACGAGCAGTACTTC. Amino acids: CASSPNSYEQYF.

V usage is TRBV11-2 and J usage is TRBJ2-7; no clear D gene. CDR3 length equals 10 residues. Trimming cost V 11 bases and J 4 bases, with 9 bases left between them. CDR1 and CDR2 (germline): SGHAT, FQNNGV. This CDR3 reads CASGDYEQYF. The DNA of the CDR3 is TGTGCCTCAGGTGATTACGAGCAGTACTTC.

This sequence joins TRBV2 and TRBJ2-7, with D possibly being TRBD1 (6 bases). This CDR3 is built from 13 residues. Germline lookup yields CDR1 SNHLY and CDR2 FYNNEI. V dropped 4 bases and J dropped 6 bases, with 13 bases sitting between them. Here the CDR3 reads CASSGAGVGEQYF. CDR3 sequence (DNA): TGTGCCAGCAGTGGGGCAGGGGTCGGCGAGCAGTACTTC. Full variable domain (missing parts from reference TRBV2 and TRBJ2-7): EPEVTQTPSHQVTQMGQEVILRCVPISNHLYFYWYRQILGQKVEFLVSFYNNEISEKSEIFDDQFSVERPDGSNFTLKIRSTKLEDSAMYFCASSGAGVGEQYFGPGTRLTVT.

Worth noting for this clone: This may be a read error, as it is one base from a much larger clone. Additional DNA sequences in this sample encode the identical CDR3. The genes are TRBV6-6 and TRBJ2-3; D gene unclear. Germline V gene data show CDR1 as MNHNY and CDR2 as SVGAGI (reference sequence). The CDR3 is made up of 12 amino acids. V lost 4 bases, J lost 2 bases, and 4 bases lay in between. CDR3 in DNA: TGTGCCAGCAGTTCAAACACAGATACGCAGTATTTT. It translates to CASSSNTDTQYF.

The gene calls are TRBV5-4 and TRBJ1-2; no firm D call. CDR3 length: 15 residues. Germline V lookup: CDR1 SGHNT, CDR2 YYREEE (reference sequence). V dropped 3 bases and J dropped 5 bases, with 17 bases sitting between them. CDR3 nucleotide sequence: TGTGCCAGCAGCTCGACAAAGGAGAAGAATTATGGCTACACCTTC. Translated: CASSSTKEKNYGYTF.

The chain has TRBV11-2 and TRBJ2-3; no reliable D call. The germline gives CDR1 SGHAT, CDR2 FQNNGV. The CDR3 has 17 amino acids. With 0 bases removed from V and 1 base from J, the gap between germline ends came to 14 bases. The CDR3 region is CASSLDQAGRGTDTQYF. In DNA, the CDR3 is TGTGCCAGCAGCTTAGATCAGGCAGGCCGGGGCACAGATACGCAGTATTTT.

The chain joins TRBV7-9 to TRBJ2-5; D is unclear. The CDR3 is 12 amino acids. Germline V gene lookup returns CDR1 SEHNR and CDR2 FQNEAQ (reference sequence). V was shortened by 2 bases and J by 5 bases, with 6 bases between the two germline ends. CDR3 coding DNA: TGTGCCAGCAGCTTAATGGGGGAGACCCAGTACTTC. Translation: CASSLMGETQYF.

The V call is TRBV7-3, the J call TRBJ2-3; 8 nucleotides align to TRBD1. The CDR3 covers 14 residues. The V gene end was trimmed by 5 bases and the J gene end by 4 bases; junction bases not matched to a gene: 5. Looked up from germline, CDR1 is SGHTA and CDR2 is FQGTGA. DNA for the CDR3: TGTGCCAGCAGCGGACAGGGCGGGGCAGATACGCAGTATTTT. It yields the protein CASSGQGGADTQYF.

J is TRBJ1-2 and V is TRBV7-2; 8 bases map to TRBD1. This CDR3 has 15 residues. The junction had 7 bases not matched to a gene; V was cut back by 1 base and J by 6 bases. The V gene's germline CDR1 is SGHTA and CDR2 FQGNSA. DNA of the CDR3: TGTGCCAGCAGCTTAGTAGGCGCAGGGGGCCATGGCTACACCTTC. Translated, it gives CASSLVGAGGHGYTF.

The chain joins TRBV21-1 to TRBJ2-2; no DNA check was done on the table's D call, TRBD1. TRBV21-1 is a known pseudogene. The CDR3 is 15 residues long. CDR3 sequence reads: CASSLRQGSTGELFF. The CDR3 nucleotides are TGTGCCAGCAGCCTTCGACAGGGGAGCACCGGGGAGCTGTTTTTT.

This clone is a singleton in its sample. The chain has TRBV19 and TRBJ2-5; unclear D gene. Trimming stripped 3 bases from V and 7 bases from J, with 9 bases between. CDR3 length equals 12 residues. Germline CDR1 and CDR2: LNHDA and SQIVND (reference sequence). DNA for the CDR3: TGTGCCAGTAGTATTCCCCCGGGGACCCAGTACTTC. It codes for CASSIPPGTQYF.

In this sample, this clone turned up a few times. This chain connects TRBV2 to TRBJ1-6; a possible D gene is TRBD1 (5 bases). V lost 6 bases to trimming and J lost 8 bases, with 14 bases between them. Looked up from germline, CDR1 is SNHLY and CDR2 is FYNNEI. The CDR3 has 14 residues. Here the CDR3 reads CASRLDSGHSPLHF. CDR3 sequence (DNA): TGTGCCAGCAGACTCGACAGCGGGCATTCACCCCTCCACTTT. Looking up the rest from reference TRBV2 and TRBJ1-6 gives the full variable domain: EPEVTQTPSHQVTQMGQEVILRCVPISNHLYFYWYRQILGQKVEFLVSFYNNEISEKSEIFDDQFSVERPDGSNFTLKIRSTKLEDSAMYFCASRLDSGHSPLHFGNGTRLTVT.

The gene calls are TRBV15 and TRBJ2-7; 7 nucleotides match TRBD1. After removal of 9 bases from V and 6 bases from J, the junction contained 11 bases not matched to a gene. The CDR3 is 13 amino acids. Germline lookup yields CDR1 LNHNV and CDR2 YYDKDF (reference sequence). The CDR3 sequence: CATGQIAFPEQYF. For the CDR3, the DNA is TGTGCCACGGGACAGATCGCCTTCCCCGAGCAGTACTTC.

The V and J genes are TRBV6-1 and TRBJ1-6; D remains ambiguous. V dropped 8 bases and J dropped 8 bases, with 13 bases sitting between them. Germline-derived CDR1 and CDR2 are MNHNS and SASEGT. The CDR3 is made up of 13 amino acids. The chain's CDR3 is CASGESTDSPLHF. For the CDR3, the DNA is TGTGCCAGCGGGGAAAGTACGGATTCACCCCTCCACTTT.

The chain employs TRBV19 and TRBJ1-1, with a possible D match to TRBD1 (5 bases). CDR3 size: 13 residues. Germline values: CDR1 LNHDA, CDR2 SQIVND (reference sequence). V lost 6 bases and J lost 2, with 10 bases in between. Here the CDR3 reads CASSLDRNTEAFF. CDR3 sequence (DNA): TGTGCCAGTAGCCTCGACAGAAACACTGAAGCTTTCTTT.

The rearrangement joins TRBV5-1 to TRBJ1-2, with D perhaps matching TRBD1 (6 bases). The CDR3 contains 13 residues. CDR1 and CDR2 (germline): SGHRS, YFSETQ. Deletions cut 4 bases from V and 6 bases from J, with 13 bases between. The CDR3: CASSPSGANGYTF. CDR3 coding DNA: TGCGCCAGCAGCCCCTCGGGGGCGAATGGCTACACCTTC.

The gene calls are TRBV10-1 and TRBJ2-3, with D possibly being TRBD1 (5 bases). This CDR3 contains 15 residues. In germline, CDR1 is WNHNN, CDR2 SYGVQD (reference sequence). Trimming took 2 bases from V and 0 from J, leaving 9 bases between them. CDR3 in DNA: TGCGCCAGCAGTGAGACAGGATTCAGCACAGATACGCAGTATTTT. As protein: CASSETGFSTDTQYF.

The rearrangement joins TRBV6-5 to TRBJ2-5; TRBD2 might be the D (5 bases). There are 14 residues in the CDR3. Trimming took 5 bases from V and 5 from J, leaving 15 bases between them. Germline V gene lookup returns CDR1 MNHEY and CDR2 SVGAGI. This CDR3 reads CASSRSGGGETQYF. As DNA, the CDR3 is TGTGCCAGCAGTCGTTCAGGAGGCGGTGAGACCCAGTACTTC.